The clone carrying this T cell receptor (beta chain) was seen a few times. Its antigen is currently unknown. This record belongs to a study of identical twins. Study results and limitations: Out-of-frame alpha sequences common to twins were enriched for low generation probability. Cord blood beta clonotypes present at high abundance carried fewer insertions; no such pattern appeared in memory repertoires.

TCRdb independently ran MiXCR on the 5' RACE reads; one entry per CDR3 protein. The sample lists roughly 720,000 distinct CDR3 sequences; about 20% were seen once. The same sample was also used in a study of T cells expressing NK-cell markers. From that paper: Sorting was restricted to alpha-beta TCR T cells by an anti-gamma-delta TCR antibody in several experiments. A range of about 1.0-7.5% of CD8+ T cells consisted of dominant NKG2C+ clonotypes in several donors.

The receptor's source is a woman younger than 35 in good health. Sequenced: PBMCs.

CDR3 region: CASSPRGGRTDTQYF. CDR3 in DNA: TGTGCCAGCAGCCCGCGGGGGGGGCGCACAGATACGCAGTATTTT. The V gene is TRBV6-1, the J gene TRBJ2-3, with 9 bases aligning to TRBD2. Germline lookup yields CDR1 MNHNS and CDR2 SASEGT. Germline trimming cut 6 bases from V and 1 base from J; bases unmatched to any gene: 5. The CDR3 contains 15 residues.